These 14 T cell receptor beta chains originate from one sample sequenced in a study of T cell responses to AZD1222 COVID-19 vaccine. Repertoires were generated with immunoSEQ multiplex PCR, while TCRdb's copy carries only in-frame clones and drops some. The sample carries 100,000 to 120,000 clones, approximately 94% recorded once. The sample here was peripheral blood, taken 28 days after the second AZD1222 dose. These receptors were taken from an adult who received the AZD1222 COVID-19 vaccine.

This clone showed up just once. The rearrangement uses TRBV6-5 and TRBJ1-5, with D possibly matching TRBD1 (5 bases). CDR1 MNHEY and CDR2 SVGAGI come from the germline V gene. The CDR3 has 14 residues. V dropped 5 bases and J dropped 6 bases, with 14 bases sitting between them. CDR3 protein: CASSLTGVSQPQHF. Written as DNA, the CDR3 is TGTGCCAGCAGTCTCACGGGGGTATCTCAGCCCCAGCATTTT.

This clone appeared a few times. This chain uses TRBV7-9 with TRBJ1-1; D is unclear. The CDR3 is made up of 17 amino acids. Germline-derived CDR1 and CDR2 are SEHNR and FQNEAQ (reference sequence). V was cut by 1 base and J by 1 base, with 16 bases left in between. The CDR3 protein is CASSLDYRQKKNTEAFF. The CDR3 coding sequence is TGTGCCAGCAGCTTAGATTATAGGCAGAAAAAGAACACTGAAGCTTTCTTT.

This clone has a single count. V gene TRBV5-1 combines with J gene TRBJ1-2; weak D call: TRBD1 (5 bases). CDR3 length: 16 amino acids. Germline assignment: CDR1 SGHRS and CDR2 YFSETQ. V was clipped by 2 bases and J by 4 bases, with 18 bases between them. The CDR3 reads CASSLGVKHAIYGYTF. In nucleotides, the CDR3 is TGCGCCAGCAGCTTAGGGGTGAAGCACGCGATCTATGGCTACACCTTC.

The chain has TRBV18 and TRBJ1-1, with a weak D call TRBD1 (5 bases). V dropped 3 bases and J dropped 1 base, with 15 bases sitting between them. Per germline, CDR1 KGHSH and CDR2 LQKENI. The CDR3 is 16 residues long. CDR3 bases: TGTGCCAGCTCACCCCGAACCGGGACGGGGAACACTGAAGCTTTCTTT. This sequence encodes CASSPRTGTGNTEAFF. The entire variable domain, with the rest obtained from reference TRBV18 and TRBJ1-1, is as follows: NAGVMQNPRHLVRRRGQEARLRCSPMKGHSHVYWYRQLPEEGLKFMVYLQKENIIDESGMPKERFSAEFPKEGPSILRIQQVVRGDSAAYFCASSPRTGTGNTEAFFGQGTRLTVV.

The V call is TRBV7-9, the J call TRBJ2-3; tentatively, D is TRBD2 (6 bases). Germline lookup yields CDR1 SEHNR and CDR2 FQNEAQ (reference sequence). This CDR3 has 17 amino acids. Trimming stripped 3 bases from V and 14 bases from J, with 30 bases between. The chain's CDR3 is CASSFLGGSPQRTIVYF. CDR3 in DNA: TGTGCCAGCAGCTTCCTTGGGGGGTCGCCCCAAAGGACAATCGTGTATTTT. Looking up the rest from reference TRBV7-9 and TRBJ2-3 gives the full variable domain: DTGVSQNPRHKITKRGQNVTFRCDPISEHNRLYWYRQTLGQGPEFLTYFQNEAQLEKSRLLSDRFSAERPKGSFSTLEIQRTEQGDSAMYLCASSFLGGSPQRTIVYFGPGTRLTVL.

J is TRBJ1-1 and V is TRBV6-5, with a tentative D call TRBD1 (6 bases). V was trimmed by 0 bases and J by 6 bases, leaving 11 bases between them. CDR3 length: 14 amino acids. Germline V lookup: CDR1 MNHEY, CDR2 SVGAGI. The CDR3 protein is CASSYSIRGSEAFF. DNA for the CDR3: TGTGCCAGCAGTTACTCAATCAGGGGATCTGAAGCTTTCTTT.

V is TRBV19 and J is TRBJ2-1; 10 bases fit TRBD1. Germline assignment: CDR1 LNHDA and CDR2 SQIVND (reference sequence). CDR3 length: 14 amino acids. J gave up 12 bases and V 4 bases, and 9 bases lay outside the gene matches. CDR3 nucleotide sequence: TGTGCCAGTAGTACCCCGGGACAGGGGCCTGGGCAGTTCTTC. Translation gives CASSTPGQGPGQFF.

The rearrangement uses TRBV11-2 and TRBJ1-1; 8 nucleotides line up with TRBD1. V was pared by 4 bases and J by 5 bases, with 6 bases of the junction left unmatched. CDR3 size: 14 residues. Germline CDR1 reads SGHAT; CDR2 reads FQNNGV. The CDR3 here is CASSSQGARTEAFF. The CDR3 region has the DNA TGTGCCAGCAGCTCCCAGGGGGCGAGGACTGAAGCTTTCTTT.

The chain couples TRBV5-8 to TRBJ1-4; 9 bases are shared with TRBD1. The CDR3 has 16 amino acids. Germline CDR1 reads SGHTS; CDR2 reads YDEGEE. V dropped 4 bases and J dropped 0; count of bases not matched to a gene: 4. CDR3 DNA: TGTGCCAGCAGCATCCGACAGGGGGCAACTAATGAAAAACTGTTTTTT. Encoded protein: CASSIRQGATNEKLFF.

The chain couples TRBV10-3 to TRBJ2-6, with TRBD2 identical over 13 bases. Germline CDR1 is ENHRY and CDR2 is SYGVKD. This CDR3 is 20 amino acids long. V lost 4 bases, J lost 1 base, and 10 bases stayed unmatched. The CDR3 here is CAISGRWTSGGESGANVLTF. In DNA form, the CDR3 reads TGTGCCATCAGTGGTCGATGGACTAGCGGGGGCGAATCTGGGGCCAACGTCCTGACTTTC.

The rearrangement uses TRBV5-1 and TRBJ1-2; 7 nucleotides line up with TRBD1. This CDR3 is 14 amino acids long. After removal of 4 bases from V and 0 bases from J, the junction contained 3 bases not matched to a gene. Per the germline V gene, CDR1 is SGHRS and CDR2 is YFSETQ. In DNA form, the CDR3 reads TGCGCCAGCAGCCCGGGACAGACTAACTATGGCTACACCTTC. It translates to CASSPGQTNYGYTF.

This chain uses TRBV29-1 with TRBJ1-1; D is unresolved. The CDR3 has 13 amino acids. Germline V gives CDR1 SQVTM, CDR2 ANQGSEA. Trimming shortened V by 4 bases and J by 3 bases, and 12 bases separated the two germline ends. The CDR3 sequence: CSVVRIGDTEAFF. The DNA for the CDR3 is TGCAGCGTTGTAAGAATTGGGGACACTGAAGCTTTCTTT.

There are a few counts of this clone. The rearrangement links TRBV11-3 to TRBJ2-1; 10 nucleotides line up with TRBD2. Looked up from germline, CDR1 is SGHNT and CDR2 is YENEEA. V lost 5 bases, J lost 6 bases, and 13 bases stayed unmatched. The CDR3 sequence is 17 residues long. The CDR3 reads CASSGGIAGGVGNEQFF. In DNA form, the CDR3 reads TGTGCCAGCAGCGGGGGTATAGCGGGAGGTGTAGGCAATGAGCAGTTCTTC.

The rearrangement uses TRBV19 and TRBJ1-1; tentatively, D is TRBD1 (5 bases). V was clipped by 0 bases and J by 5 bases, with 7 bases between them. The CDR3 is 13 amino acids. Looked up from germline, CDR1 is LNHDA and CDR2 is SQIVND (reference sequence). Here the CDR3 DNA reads TGTGCCAGTAGTATAGAGGGGCGGACTGAAGCTTTCTTT. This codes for CASSIEGRTEAFF.